Below, 18 T cell receptor beta chains from the same sample are listed, as sequenced in a study of cytomegalovirus exposure and HLA in healthy donors. PCR was performed using 60 Vbeta and 13 Jbeta primers. Using immunoSEQ multiplex PCR, the repertoire was profiled, and TCRdb retains in-frame clones only, with some absent. The sample shows around 100,000 clones, approximately 80% of them seen only once. The material sequenced was PBMCs. Receptor source: a woman between 18 and 29 years old in good health and CMV-seropositive.

V usage is TRBV7-8 and J usage is TRBJ2-5; TRBD1 agrees at 7 bases. V lost 4 bases to trimming and J lost 11 bases; unmatched junction nucleotides: 7. CDR3 size: 12 residues. Germline lookup yields CDR1 SGHVS and CDR2 FQNEAQ. The CDR3 here is CASSSTGRGQYF. The CDR3 DNA reads TGTGCCAGCAGCTCGACAGGGCGAGGGCAGTACTTC.

The chain recombines TRBV9 with TRBJ1-4; D gene unclear. V lost 6 bases, J lost 4 bases, and 16 bases lay in between. CDR3 length equals 15 residues. Per germline, CDR1 SGDLS and CDR2 YYNGEE. Here the CDR3 DNA reads TGTGCCAGCACCCCTCTGGGCAGTCTTAATGAAAAACTGTTTTTT. Translated: CASTPLGSLNEKLFF.

The chain is built from TRBV4-2 and TRBJ2-1, with a tentative D call TRBD2 (6 bases). The CDR3 totals 15 residues. Trimming took off 4 bases at V and 6 bases at J, with 16 bases between the two ends. Germline loops: CDR1 LGHNA, CDR2 YNFKEQ. As DNA, the CDR3 is TGTGCCAGCAGCCCATCTAGCGTGGGCCTCAATGAGCAGTTCTTC. Encoded protein: CASSPSSVGLNEQFF.

The J gene is TRBJ2-7, the V gene TRBV6-6; 9 nucleotides line up with TRBD1. Trimming took 3 bases from V and 7 from J; bases not matched to a gene: 7. Germline V gene data show CDR1 as MNHNY and CDR2 as SVGAGI (reference sequence). The CDR3 extends over 14 amino acids. DNA for the CDR3: TGTGCCAGCAGTTATGGGACAGGGCCGTTAGAGCAGTACTTC. Translation gives CASSYGTGPLEQYF.

CDR3 DNA: TGTGCCAGCAGCTTGGACCAGGGAGGTGGCTACACCTTC. This gives the protein CASSLDQGGGYTF. The chain carries TRBV5-6 and TRBJ1-2; possibly TRBD1 for D (5 bases). Germline V gene data show CDR1 as SGHDT and CDR2 as YYEEEE. There are 13 residues in the CDR3. Trimming removed 0 bases at V and 7 bases at J, with 10 bases between.

This chain joins TRBV19 and TRBJ1-1; tentatively, D is TRBD1 (6 bases). The CDR3 covers 15 residues. The V end lost 5 bases, the J end lost 11 bases, and 24 bases lay between the germline ends. The germline V gene encodes CDR1 LNHDA and CDR2 SQIVND (reference sequence). The chain's CDR3 is CASSSPGPLRGRAFF. Here the CDR3 DNA reads TGTGCCAGTAGTTCGCCTGGTCCACTCAGGGGACGCGCTTTCTTT.

The genes are TRBV5-4 and TRBJ2-2, with TRBD2 as a possible D gene (5 bases). This CDR3 region has 15 residues. Trimming shortened V by 2 bases and J by 4 bases, and 12 bases separated the two germline ends. The germline V gene encodes CDR1 SGHNT and CDR2 YYREEE (reference sequence). CDR3: CASSLKDFLTGELFF. CDR3 coding DNA: TGTGCCAGCAGCTTAAAGGACTTCCTCACCGGGGAGCTGTTTTTT. The complete variable domain, with remaining parts taken from reference TRBV5-4 and TRBJ2-2, reads ETGVTQSPTHLIKTRGQQVTLRCSSQSGHNTVSWYQQALGQGPQFIFQYYREEENGRGNFPPRFSGLQFPNYSSELNVNALELDDSALYLCASSLKDFLTGELFFGEGSRLTVL.

CDR3 sequence reads: CASRDRTGGKSTNEKLFF. CDR3 sequence (DNA): TGCGCCAGCAGGGATAGGACAGGGGGCAAATCAACTAATGAAAAACTGTTTTTT. The rearrangement joins TRBV4-1 to TRBJ1-4; 11 bases are shared with TRBD1. The junction had 9 bases not matched to a gene; V was cut back by 6 bases and J by 0 bases. Germline values: CDR1 MGHRA, CDR2 YSYEKL. The CDR3 runs to 18 residues.

The chain employs TRBV6-4 and TRBJ1-3; D unresolved. The germline CDR1 and CDR2 sequences are MRHNA and SNTAGT. This CDR3 spans 15 amino acids. V shed 3 bases and J shed 3 bases, with 12 bases lying between them. The CDR3 DNA sequence: TGTGCCAGCAGTGAACAGCCAGGTGGTGGAAACACCATATATTTT. It codes for CASSEQPGGGNTIYF.

The J gene is TRBJ2-5, the V gene TRBV5-6; 9 bases fit TRBD2. J was trimmed by 2 bases and V by 2 bases; bases with no gene match: 7. The CDR3 is made up of 16 amino acids. Germline assignment: CDR1 SGHDT and CDR2 YYEEEE. CDR3 nucleotide sequence: TGTGCCAGCAGCTTATACCCCACTAGCGGGCAAGAGACCCAGTACTTC. It specifies CASSLYPTSGQETQYF.

This chain links TRBV30 with TRBJ1-1, with 12 bases aligning to TRBD1. The germline V gene has CDR1 GTSNPN and CDR2 SVGIG (reference sequence). The V segment lost 4 bases and the J segment 6 bases; nucleotides outside the gene matches: 9. CDR3 length: 15 amino acids. DNA for the CDR3: TGTGCCTGGAATAATCCGGGACAGGGGGCCTCTGAAGCTTTCTTT. This encodes CAWNNPGQGASEAFF.

V is TRBV14 and J is TRBJ1-2, with 7 bases aligning to TRBD1. From germline, CDR1 is SGHDN and CDR2 FVKESK. The CDR3 extends over 14 amino acids. The trim removed 0 bases at V and 6 bases at J, leaving 4 bases unmatched. The CDR3 DNA is TGTGCCAGCAGCCAAGATGAAAGGGGGCATGGCTACACCTTC. Encoded protein: CASSQDERGHGYTF.

The chain uses TRBV9 and TRBJ2-2; TRBD1 matches 7 bases. CDR1 is SGDLS, CDR2 YYNGEE, per germline. V shed 5 bases, J shed 4 bases, and the junction held 11 bases outside the gene matches. CDR3 length equals 16 residues. The CDR3 DNA reads TGTGCCAGCAGTCCTCCAGGGGGTGGAGGCACCGGGGAGCTGTTTTTT. Translating gives CASSPPGGGGTGELFF.

The CDR3 sequence: CASSLTASTTSSYEQYF. The CDR3 bases are TGTGCCAGCAGCTTAACGGCGTCTACCACTAGCTCCTACGAGCAGTACTTC. The V gene is TRBV7-3, the J gene TRBJ2-5; a weak D match, TRBD2 (5 bases). The J call may be in error: the DNA end matches TRBJ2-7 better. Per germline, CDR1 SGHTA and CDR2 FQGTGA. The CDR3 length is 17 residues.

There are a few counts of this clone. The V call is TRBV5-5, the J call TRBJ2-7, with TRBD1 identical over 10 bases. Germline CDR1 and CDR2: SGHKS and YYEKEE (reference sequence). The CDR3 extends over 15 amino acids. The V gene end was trimmed by 2 bases and the J gene end by 5 bases; junction bases not matched to a gene: 7. CDR3 DNA: TGTGCCAGCAGCTTAGCGGGACAGGGGATTGACGAGCAGTACTTC. It codes for CASSLAGQGIDEQYF.

The J gene is TRBJ1-2, the V gene TRBV6-6; 7 nucleotides match TRBD1. The V gene end was trimmed by 0 bases and the J gene end by 8 bases; junction bases not matched to a gene: 6. The length of the CDR3 is 14 residues. CDR1 and CDR2 from the germline V gene are MNHNY and SVGAGI (reference sequence). CDR3 DNA: TGTGCCAGCAGTTACTCGGGACAGTTTTACGGCTACACCTTC. Translation gives CASSYSGQFYGYTF.

The chain couples TRBV6-1 to TRBJ1-5, with 7 nucleotides matching TRBD1. Losses at the gene ends were 7 bases for V and 10 bases for J; bases not matched to a gene: 7. The CDR3 has 12 residues. Germline CDR1 is MNHNS and CDR2 is SASEGT. Here the CDR3 DNA reads TGTGCCAGCAATCAGGGGGATCGTCCCCAGCATTTT. Its translation is CASNQGDRPQHF.

In this sample, this clone turned up a few times. The chain carries TRBV5-1 and TRBJ2-5, with 7 bases fitting TRBD1. This CDR3 contains 14 residues. The V segment lost 0 bases and the J segment 3 bases; nucleotides outside the gene matches: 2. The germline gives CDR1 SGHRS, CDR2 YFSETQ. The CDR3 protein is CASSLAGQKETQYF. CDR3 sequence (DNA): TGCGCCAGCAGCTTGGCGGGACAGAAAGAGACCCAGTACTTC.